Sequencing of this T cell receptor (beta chain) was carried out in a study of T cells in localized non-small cell lung cancer. Some clones are missing from TCRdb's copy, which holds only in-frame ones; the method was immunoSEQ multiplex PCR. The sample includes 45,000 to 60,000 clones, over 80% seen only once; the top ten take about 20%. Points from the study as a whole: Uninvolved adjacent lung had more T cell clonality than any other tissue, topping tumor. A raised T cell density in blood coincided with lengthier overall survival. The appearance of a median approximately 57 of the top 100 tumor clones was seen in adjacent lung.

This CDR3 region has 16 residues. V shed 0 bases and J shed 0 bases, with 8 bases lying between them. Germline values: CDR1 MGHDK, CDR2 SYGVNS. As to this clone: Its antigen is undetermined.

The receptor was derived from a female donor at least 60 years old with stage II squamous cell lung carcinoma. The sequenced sample was peripheral blood, obtained before any cancer treatment. The rearrangement uses TRBV25-1 and TRBJ2-2; D not certain. CDR3 DNA: TGTGCCAGCAGTGAATATATGCAGGCGAACACCGGGGAGCTGTTTTTT. It is translated as CASSEYMQANTGELFF.